This T cell receptor beta chain was recovered during a study of blood T cell repertoires in COVID-19. Study summary: Specimens from acute and convalescent COVID-19 originated in the United States, Italy and Spain.

Per the study methods: For nucleated cells, counts were estimated from reference gene primer amplification. Clones were sequenced by immunoSEQ multiplex PCR, and TCRdb holds only the in-frame ones, with some missing. Clonal size and the V and J genes are those of that table, whereas D and trimming came from the DNA. Seen here are about 300,000 clones, less than 85% observed once, and the top ten hold about 2.5%. The study drew participants aged about 18 to 89 years from roughly 25 US areas. The sequencing input was PBMCs or T cells enriched from blood (not recorded which). The TCR comes from a woman between 45 and 65 years old who had recovered from COVID-19.

Here the CDR3 DNA reads TGCAGCGTTATGGACGGGAACAACTATGGCTACACCTTC. Its translation is CSVMDGNNYGYTF. This chain links TRBV29-1 with TRBJ1-2; D gene ambiguous. With 5 bases removed from V and 2 bases from J, the gap between germline ends came to 12 bases. Germline V gene lookup returns CDR1 SQVTM and CDR2 ANQGSEA. The CDR3 spans 13 residues.